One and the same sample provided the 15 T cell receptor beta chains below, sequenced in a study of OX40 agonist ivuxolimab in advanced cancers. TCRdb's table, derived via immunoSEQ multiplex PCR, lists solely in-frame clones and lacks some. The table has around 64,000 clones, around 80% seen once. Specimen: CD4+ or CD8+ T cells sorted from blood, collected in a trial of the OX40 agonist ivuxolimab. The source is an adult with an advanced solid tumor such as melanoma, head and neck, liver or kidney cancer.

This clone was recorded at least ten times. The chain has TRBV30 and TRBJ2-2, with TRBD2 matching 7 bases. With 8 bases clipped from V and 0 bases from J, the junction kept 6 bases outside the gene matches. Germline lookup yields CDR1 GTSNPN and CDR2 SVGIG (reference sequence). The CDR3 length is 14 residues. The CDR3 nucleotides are TGTGCCGGGACTACGACCTCGAACACCGGGGAGCTGTTTTTT. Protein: CAGTTTSNTGELFF.

CDR3 DNA: TGTGCCAGTAGCTTAAATGACAGGGTCGATTCACCCCTCCACTTT. It encodes CASSLNDRVDSPLHF. This sequence joins TRBV19 and TRBJ1-6, with 7 positions matching TRBD1. Germline V CDR1 and CDR2: LNHDA, SQIVND (reference sequence). The CDR3 totals 15 residues. J lost 8 bases, V lost 6 bases, and 10 bases had no gene match.

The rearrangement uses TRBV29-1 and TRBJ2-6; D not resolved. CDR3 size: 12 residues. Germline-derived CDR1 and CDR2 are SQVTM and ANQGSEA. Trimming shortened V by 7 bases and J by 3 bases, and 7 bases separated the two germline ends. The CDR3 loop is CSGLVGANVLTF. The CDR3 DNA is TGCAGCGGTTTGGTTGGGGCCAACGTCCTGACTTTC.

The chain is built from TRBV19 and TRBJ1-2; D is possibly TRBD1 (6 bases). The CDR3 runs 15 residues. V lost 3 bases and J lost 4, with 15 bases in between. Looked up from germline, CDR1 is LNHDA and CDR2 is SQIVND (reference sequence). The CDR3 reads CASSIGGHPAYGYTF. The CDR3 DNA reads TGTGCCAGTAGTATTGGGGGACATCCGGCCTATGGCTACACCTTC.

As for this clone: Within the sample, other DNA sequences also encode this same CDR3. CDR3 residues: CASTPSTDTQYF. CDR3 in DNA: TGTGCCAGCACCCCTAGCACAGATACGCAGTATTTT. The chain employs TRBV11-2 and TRBJ2-3; D gene unclear. Trimming took off 7 bases at V and 0 bases at J, with 5 bases between the two ends. Germline-derived CDR1 and CDR2 are SGHAT and FQNNGV. The CDR3 is 12 residues long.

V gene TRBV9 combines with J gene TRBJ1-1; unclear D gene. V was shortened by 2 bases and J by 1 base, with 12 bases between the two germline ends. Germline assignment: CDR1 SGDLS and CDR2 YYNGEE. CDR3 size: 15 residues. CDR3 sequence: CASSVDPLGNTEAFF. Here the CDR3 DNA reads TGTGCCAGCAGCGTCGACCCGTTGGGGAACACTGAAGCTTTCTTT. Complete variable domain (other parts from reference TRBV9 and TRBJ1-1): DSGVTQTPKHLITATGQRVTLRCSPRSGDLSVYWYQQSLDQGLQFLIQYYNGEERAKGNILERFSAQQFPDLHSELNLSSLELGDSALYFCASSVDPLGNTEAFFGQGTRLTVV.

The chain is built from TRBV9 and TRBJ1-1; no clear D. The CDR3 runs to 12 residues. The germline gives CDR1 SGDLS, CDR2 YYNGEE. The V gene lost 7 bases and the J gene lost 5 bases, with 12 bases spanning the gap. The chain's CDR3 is CASGIGGTEAFF. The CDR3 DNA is TGTGCCAGCGGCATCGGTGGGACTGAAGCTTTCTTT.

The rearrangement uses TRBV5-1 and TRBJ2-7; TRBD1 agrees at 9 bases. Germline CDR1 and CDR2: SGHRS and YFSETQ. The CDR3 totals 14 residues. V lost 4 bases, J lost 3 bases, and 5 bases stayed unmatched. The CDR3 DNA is TGCGCCAGCAGCCCGTTGGACAGGGGCTACGAGCAGTACTTC. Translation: CASSPLDRGYEQYF.

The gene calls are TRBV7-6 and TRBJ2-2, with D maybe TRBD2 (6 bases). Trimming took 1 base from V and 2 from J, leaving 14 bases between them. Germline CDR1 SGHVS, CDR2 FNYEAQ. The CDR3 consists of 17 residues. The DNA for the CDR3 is TGTGCCAGCAGCTTAGTCCCGGGGGAATCAAACACCGGGGAGCTGTTTTTT. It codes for CASSLVPGESNTGELFF.

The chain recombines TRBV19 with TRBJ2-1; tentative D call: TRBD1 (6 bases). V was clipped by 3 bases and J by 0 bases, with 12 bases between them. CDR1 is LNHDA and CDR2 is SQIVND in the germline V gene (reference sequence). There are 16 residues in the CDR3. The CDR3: CASSMGYRASYNEQFF. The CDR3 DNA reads TGTGCCAGTAGTATGGGATACAGGGCCTCCTACAATGAGCAGTTCTTC.

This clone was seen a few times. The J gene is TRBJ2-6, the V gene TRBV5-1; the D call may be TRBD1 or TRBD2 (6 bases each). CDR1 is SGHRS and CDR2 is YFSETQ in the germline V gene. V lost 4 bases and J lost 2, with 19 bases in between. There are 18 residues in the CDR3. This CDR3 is CASSRNTGTGAGANVLTF. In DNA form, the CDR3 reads TGCGCCAGCAGCAGAAACACAGGGACTGGAGCTGGGGCCAACGTCCTGACTTTC.

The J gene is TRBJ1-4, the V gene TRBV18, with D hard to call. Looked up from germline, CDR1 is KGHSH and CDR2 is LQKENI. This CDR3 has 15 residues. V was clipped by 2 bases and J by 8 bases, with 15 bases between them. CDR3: CASSPAIERREKLFF. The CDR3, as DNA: TGTGCCAGCTCACCAGCCATCGAACGGCGGGAAAAACTGTTTTTT.

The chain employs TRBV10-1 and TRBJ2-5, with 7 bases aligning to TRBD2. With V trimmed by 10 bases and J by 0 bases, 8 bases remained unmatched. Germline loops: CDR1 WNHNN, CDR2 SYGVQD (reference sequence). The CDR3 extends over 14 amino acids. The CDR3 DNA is TGCGCCACCACTTGGGGGGGGGACCAAGAGACCCAGTACTTC. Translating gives CATTWGGDQETQYF.

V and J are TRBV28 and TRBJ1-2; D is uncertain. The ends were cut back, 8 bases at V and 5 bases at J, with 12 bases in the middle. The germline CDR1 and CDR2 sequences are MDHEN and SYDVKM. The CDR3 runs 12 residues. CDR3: CASSKGKYGYTF. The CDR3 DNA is TGTGCCAGCTCAAAGGGCAAATATGGCTACACCTTC.

The CDR3, as DNA: TGTGCCTGGAGTGCCAGACAGAGCTCCTATAATTCACCCCTCCACTTT. Protein product: CAWSARQSSYNSPLHF. The V gene is TRBV30, the J gene TRBJ1-6, with a possible D match to TRBD1 (5 bases). Germline V gene lookup returns CDR1 GTSNPN and CDR2 SVGIG (reference sequence). Trimming cost V 1 base and J 0 bases, with 10 bases left between them. CDR3 size: 16 residues.